This TCR beta chain is from a study of blood T cell repertoires in COVID-19. Study overall: COVID-19 samples collected from the United States, Italy and Spain covered acute and convalescent phases. PBMCs, B-cell-depleted T cells, or T cells provided the cDNA or gDNA that made up the material.

Sequenced by immunoSEQ multiplex PCR; TCRdb stores in-frame clones only, minus some. Counted here are 250,000 to 300,000 clones, 89% occurring once; the ten biggest clones make up approximately 4.6%. There are 14 residues in the CDR3. Trimming took 0 bases from V and 4 from J, leaving 10 bases between them. In germline, CDR1 is SGDLS, CDR2 YYNGEE. The chain combines TRBV9 with TRBJ1-1; maybe TRBD1 (6 bases). The sequencing input was peripheral blood. The clonotype comes from a woman in her 40s who had recovered from COVID-19. In DNA form, the CDR3 reads TGTGCCAGCAGCGTAGGTCAGGGGATCACTGAAGCTTTCTTT. It translates to CASSVGQGITEAFF.